This TCR beta chain was profiled in a study of technical replicates of blood from a few donors. Measured with immunoSEQ multiplex PCR; TCRdb has only the in-frame clones, and not every one. This table has 65,000 to 90,000 clones, 93% appearing once. Germline V gene sequence: CDR1 SQVTM, CDR2 ANQGSEA. V lost 2 bases to trimming and J lost 9 bases, with 17 bases between them. The CDR3 has 14 residues. The sequence was obtained from a human donor in good health. The J gene is TRBJ2-1, the V gene TRBV29-1; TRBD1 is a possible D gene (6 bases). What was sequenced was T cells isolated from PBMCs. The CDR3 DNA is TGCAGCGTTGAACGCGAGATGGGGGCGCGTGAGCAGTTCTTC. It is translated as CSVEREMGAREQFF.